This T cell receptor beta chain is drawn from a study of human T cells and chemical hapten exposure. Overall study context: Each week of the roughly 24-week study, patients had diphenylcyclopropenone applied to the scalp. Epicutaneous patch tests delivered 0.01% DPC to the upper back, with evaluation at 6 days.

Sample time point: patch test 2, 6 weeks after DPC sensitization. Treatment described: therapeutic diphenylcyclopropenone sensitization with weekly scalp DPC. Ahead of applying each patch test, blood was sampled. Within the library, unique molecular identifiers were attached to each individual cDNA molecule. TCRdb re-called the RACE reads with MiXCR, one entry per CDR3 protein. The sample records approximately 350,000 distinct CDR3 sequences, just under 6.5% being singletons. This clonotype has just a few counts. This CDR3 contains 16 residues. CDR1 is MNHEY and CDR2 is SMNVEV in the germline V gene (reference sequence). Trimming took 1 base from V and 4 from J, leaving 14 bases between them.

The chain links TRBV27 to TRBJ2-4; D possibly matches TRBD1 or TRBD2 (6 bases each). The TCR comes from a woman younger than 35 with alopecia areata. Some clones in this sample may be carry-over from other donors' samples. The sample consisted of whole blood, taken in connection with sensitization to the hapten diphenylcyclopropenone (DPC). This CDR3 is CASSLLGGPIKNIQYF. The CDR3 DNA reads TGTGCCAGCAGTTTATTAGGGGGGCCTATAAAAAACATTCAGTACTTC.